This T cell receptor beta chain was sequenced during a study of CD8 T cells in Susac syndrome. The RNA, roughly 0.45 to 1 ug, was put through reverse transcription using random hexamers. TCRdb fed the immunoSEQ multiplex PCR reads into MiXCR, producing one record per CDR3 protein. The sample lists more than 200,000 distinct CDR3 sequences, roughly 90% occurring once. Germline V gene sequence: CDR1 SGDLS, CDR2 YYNGEE. The CDR3 extends over 15 amino acids. V dropped 3 bases and J dropped 2; count of bases not matched to a gene: 2. V and J are TRBV9 and TRBJ2-6; 7 nucleotides match TRBD1. This receptor was taken from a human donor with multiple sclerosis. The source material was CD8+ T cells from PBMCs. The CDR3 sequence: CASSADRAGANVLTF. In DNA, the CDR3 is TGTGCCAGCAGCGCCGACAGGGCTGGGGCCAACGTCCTGACTTTC.